This T cell receptor beta chain was profiled in a study of shared clonotypes between healthy human individuals. As regards this clone: Its matching antigen is unknown.

Losses at the gene ends were 5 bases for V and 0 bases for J; bases not matched to a gene: 7. In germline, CDR1 is MDHEN, CDR2 SYDVKM. The CDR3 runs to 16 residues. The sorted-subset replicate PCRs were given approximately 190 ng DNA, which is 27,000 or so T cell genomes. Profiled with immunoSEQ multiplex PCR; TCRdb holds only in-frame clones, not every one. This sample yields 2 million to 2.5 million clones, of which 85% to 95% are seen a single time; 0.3% to 0.4% belongs to the top ten. Study-level points and caveats: Incomplete sequencing of sorted subsets was indicated by rarefaction despite large depth.

The sample comprised naive CD4+ T cells from PBMCs. Subset of the sample: CD45RA+ positively selected. This TCR was sampled from a man younger than 35 in good health. Some clones in this sample may be carry-over from other donors' samples. The chain employs TRBV28 and TRBJ2-1, with TRBD1 matching 7 bases. The CDR3 region has the DNA TGTGCCAGCAGTATAGGGGGCTCAAGCTCCTACAATGAGCAGTTCTTC. Residues: CASSIGGSSSYNEQFF.